This TCR beta chain was sequenced in a study of early T cells in non-severe SARS-CoV-2 infection (dated by TCRdb to the early 2020s). Describing the broader study: Because TCR sequencing was done on bulk RNA from unsorted whole blood, the alpha and beta chains could not be paired.

This clonotype showed up many times. It has no known antigen specificity. No quality values exist for individual bases; no much larger clone is one base distant. To prepare the library, 5' RACE was applied. TCRdb records NextSeq 500 as the sequencer. In the TCR library protocol, unique molecular identifiers were attached to individual cDNA molecules to correct for PCR bias and sequencing error. Both TCR alpha and beta chains were sequenced, and tight co-correlation was observed between alpha and beta sequence abundances in each sample. The authors' analysis ran thus. Decombinator V4 was used to perform V gene, J gene and CDR3 annotation of TCR sequences. TCRs were defined as expanded if a significant change between any two time points was detected under a Poisson model with p below 0.0001. TCR abundances were normalised to the total number of TCRs sequenced per sample and expressed as counts per million. MAIT TCRs were defined by TRAV1-2 paired with TRAJ12, TRAJ20 or TRAJ33, and iNKT TCRs by TRAV10 paired with TRAJ18. A search of VDJdb, accessed on 1 November 2021, was run for TCRs annotated to CMV, EBV and SARS-CoV-2, with TCRs annotated for multiple antigens excluded. The public reads were reanalyzed by TCRdb: fastp trimming at Q25, MiXCR alignment, in-frame beta chains only. All rows with the same CDR3 protein become a single entry with the most common DNA and genes. These V and J calls derive from TCRdb rather than the authors' analysis. This sample comprises 45,000 to 55,000 distinct CDR3 sequences, 6% to 7% of them detected only once. The ten largest clones capture about 3.9% of the sample.

The study was a case-control design nested within a healthcare worker cohort in London, UK, with weekly nasopharyngeal swab PCR tests and blood sampling. Between 23 and 31 March 2020, the week of the UK lockdown, healthcare workers were enrolled and then followed up weekly for as long as 16 weeks. What the work shows at the level of the full study, not this receptor alone: VDJdb matching was skewed toward anti-spike CD8 responses and likely underestimated virus-specific expansions by missing private and CD4 specificities.

Spanning cysteine to phenylalanine, the CDR3 consists of 15 amino acids. The DNA shown is the 45-base CDR3, in frame from base 1. V was cut back by 3 bases and J by 5 bases, leaving a gap of 11 bases between them. In this chain, TRBV12-3 or TRBV12-4 is recombined with TRBJ1-6; perhaps TRBD1 is the D gene, with 6 bases matching. The clonotype was recovered from an adult who was a healthcare worker with PCR-confirmed SARS-CoV-2 infection or an uninfected control (not recorded which). The sample taken for sequencing was whole blood. The CDR3 protein sequence reads: CASSFNGQNNSPLHF. In nucleotides, the sequence is TGTGCCAGCAGTTTTAACGGACAGAATAATTCACCCCTCCACTTT.